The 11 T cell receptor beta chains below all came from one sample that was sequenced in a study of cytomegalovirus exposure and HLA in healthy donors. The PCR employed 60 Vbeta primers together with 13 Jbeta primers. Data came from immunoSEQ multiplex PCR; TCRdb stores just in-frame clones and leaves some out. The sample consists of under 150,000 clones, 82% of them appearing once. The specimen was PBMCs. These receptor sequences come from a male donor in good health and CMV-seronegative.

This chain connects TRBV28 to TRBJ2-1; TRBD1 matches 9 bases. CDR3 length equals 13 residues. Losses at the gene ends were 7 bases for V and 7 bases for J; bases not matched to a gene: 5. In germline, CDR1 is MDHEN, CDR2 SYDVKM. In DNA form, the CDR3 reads TGTGCCAGCAACCTGGACAGGGGAAATGAGCAGTTCTTC. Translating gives CASNLDRGNEQFF.

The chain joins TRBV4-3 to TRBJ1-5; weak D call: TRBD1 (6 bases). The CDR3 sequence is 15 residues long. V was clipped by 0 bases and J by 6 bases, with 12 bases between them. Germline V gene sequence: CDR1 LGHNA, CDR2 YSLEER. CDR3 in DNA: TGCGCCAGCAGCCAAGATGGGGGCGCGGGTCAGCCCCAGCATTTT. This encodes CASSQDGGAGQPQHF.

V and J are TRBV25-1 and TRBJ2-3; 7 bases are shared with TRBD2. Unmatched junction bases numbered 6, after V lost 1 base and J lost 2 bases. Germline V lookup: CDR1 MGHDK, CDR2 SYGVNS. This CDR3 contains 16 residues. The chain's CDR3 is CASSELGGRSTDTQYF. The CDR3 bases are TGTGCCAGCAGTGAATTGGGCGGGAGATCCACAGATACGCAGTATTTT.

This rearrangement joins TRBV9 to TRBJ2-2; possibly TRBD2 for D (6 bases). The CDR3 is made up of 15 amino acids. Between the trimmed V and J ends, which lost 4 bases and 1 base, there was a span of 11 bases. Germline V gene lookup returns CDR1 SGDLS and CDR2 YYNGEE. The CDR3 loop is CASSLRGGNTGELFF. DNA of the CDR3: TGTGCCAGCAGCCTCCGGGGAGGGAACACCGGGGAGCTGTTTTTT. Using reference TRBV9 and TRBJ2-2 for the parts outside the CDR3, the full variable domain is DSGVTQTPKHLITATGQRVTLRCSPRSGDLSVYWYQQSLDQGLQFLIQYYNGEERAKGNILERFSAQQFPDLHSELNLSSLELGDSALYFCASSLRGGNTGELFFGEGSRLTVL.

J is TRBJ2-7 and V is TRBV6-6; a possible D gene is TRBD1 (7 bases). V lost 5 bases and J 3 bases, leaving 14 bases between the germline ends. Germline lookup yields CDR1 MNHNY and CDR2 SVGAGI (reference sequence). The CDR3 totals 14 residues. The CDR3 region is CASSEGARGYEQYF. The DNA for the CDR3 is TGTGCCAGCAGTGAGGGGGCGCGGGGCTACGAGCAGTACTTC.

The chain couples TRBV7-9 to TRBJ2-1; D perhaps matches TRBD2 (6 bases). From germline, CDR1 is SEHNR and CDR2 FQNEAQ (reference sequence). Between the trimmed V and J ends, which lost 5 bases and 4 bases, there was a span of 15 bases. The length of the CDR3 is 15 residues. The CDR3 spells CASSPFSGNYNEQFF. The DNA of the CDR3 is TGTGCCAGCAGCCCATTTAGCGGAAATTACAATGAGCAGTTCTTC.

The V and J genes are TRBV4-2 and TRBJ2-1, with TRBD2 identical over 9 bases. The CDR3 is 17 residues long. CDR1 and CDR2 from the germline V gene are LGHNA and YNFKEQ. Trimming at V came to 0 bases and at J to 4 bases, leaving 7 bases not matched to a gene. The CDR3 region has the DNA TGTGCCAGCAGCCAAGAATTCCCTAGCGGGGCTTACAATGAGCAGTTCTTC. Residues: CASSQEFPSGAYNEQFF.

The CDR3 protein is CASSPGQGIWTGELFF. Here the CDR3 DNA reads TGTGCCAGCTCCCCGGGACAGGGGATATGGACCGGGGAGCTGTTTTTT. The chain has TRBV18 and TRBJ2-2, with 10 bases fitting TRBD1. The germline gives CDR1 KGHSH, CDR2 LQKENI. J lost 5 bases, V lost 6 bases, and 9 bases had no gene match. CDR3 length: 16 residues.

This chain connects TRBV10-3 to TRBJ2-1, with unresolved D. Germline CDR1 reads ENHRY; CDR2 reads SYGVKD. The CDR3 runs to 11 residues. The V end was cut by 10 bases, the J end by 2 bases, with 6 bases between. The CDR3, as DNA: TGTGCCACCCAGACCTACAATGAGCAGTTCTTC. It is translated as CATQTYNEQFF.

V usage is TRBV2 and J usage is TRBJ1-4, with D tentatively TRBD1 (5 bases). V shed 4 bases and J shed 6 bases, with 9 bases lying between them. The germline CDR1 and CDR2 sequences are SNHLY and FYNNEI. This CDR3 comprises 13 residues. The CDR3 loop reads CASSASGHEKLFF. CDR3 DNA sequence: TGTGCCAGCAGTGCCTCAGGGCATGAAAAACTGTTTTTT.

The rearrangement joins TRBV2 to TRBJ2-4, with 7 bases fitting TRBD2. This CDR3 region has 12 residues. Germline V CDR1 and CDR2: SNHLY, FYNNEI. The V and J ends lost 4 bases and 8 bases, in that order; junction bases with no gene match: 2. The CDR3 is CASSGGGDIQYF. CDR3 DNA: TGTGCCAGCAGTGGGGGGGGTGACATTCAGTACTTC.